The 17 T cell receptor beta chains in this list originate from one sample, sequenced in a study of T cell repertoires in cytomegalovirus infection. MiXCR was run by TCRdb on the reads, yielding one entry per CDR3 protein. The table includes 450,000 to 600,000 distinct CDR3 sequences, over 9% detected once. The sample taken for sequencing was PBMCs. These receptors all stem from a human donor in good health (CMV status not recorded). Some clones in this sample may be carry-over from other donors' samples.

This clonotype was seen ten or more times. The CDR3 sequence: CASSTSRNQPQHF. The CDR3 nucleotides read TGTGCCAGCAGCACCAGTAGAAATCAGCCCCAGCATTTT. The rearrangement joins TRBV7-8 to TRBJ1-5; D gene uncertain. CDR1 is SGHVS and CDR2 is FQNEAQ in the germline V gene. V shed 5 bases and J shed 4 bases, with 9 bases lying between them. The CDR3 contains 13 residues.

This clonotype was found a few times. The chain is built from TRBV18 and TRBJ1-5; 12 nucleotides align to TRBD1. This CDR3 has 16 amino acids. The trim removed 2 bases at V and 6 bases at J, leaving 5 bases unmatched. Per the germline V gene, CDR1 is KGHSH and CDR2 is LQKENI. The chain's CDR3 is CASSPLGTGGGQPQHF. The CDR3 DNA reads as TGTGCCAGCTCACCATTAGGGACAGGGGGCGGTCAGCCCCAGCATTTT.

This clonotype showed up many times. The V call is TRBV27, the J call TRBJ1-1; possible D gene TRBD1, 5 bases. This CDR3 is built from 11 residues. The V gene lost 7 bases and the J gene lost 6 bases, with 9 bases spanning the gap. CDR1 and CDR2 from the germline V gene are MNHEY and SMNVEV (reference sequence). Here the CDR3 DNA reads TGTGCCAGCACCGGCAGGGCTGAAGCTTTCTTT. The encoded protein is CASTGRAEAFF.

The chain has TRBV9 and TRBJ2-5, with 9 bases matching TRBD2. The CDR3 extends over 16 amino acids. Germline CDR1 reads SGDLS; CDR2 reads YYNGEE. The trim removed 2 bases at V and 2 bases at J, leaving 7 bases unmatched. The CDR3 is CASSVGGLAGQETQYF. The CDR3 coding sequence is TGTGCCAGCAGCGTTGGGGGGCTAGCGGGGCAAGAGACCCAGTACTTC.

This clonotype was detected many times. The chain couples TRBV5-6 to TRBJ1-2; 10 nucleotides line up with TRBD1. V was pared by 7 bases and J by 0 bases, with 3 bases of the junction left unmatched. The CDR3 loop spans 14 amino acids. CDR1 and CDR2 (germline): SGHDT, YYEEEE. The CDR3 reads CASQDRGANYGYTF. For the CDR3, the DNA is TGTGCCAGCCAGGACAGGGGGGCTAACTATGGCTACACCTTC.

V and J are TRBV5-1 and TRBJ2-5; D is perhaps TRBD1 or TRBD2 (6 bases each). CDR3 length: 14 amino acids. Trimming stripped 4 bases from V and 4 bases from J, with 14 bases between. Germline values: CDR1 SGHRS, CDR2 YFSETQ. CDR3: CASSQRGGLETQYF. The CDR3 region has the DNA TGCGCCAGCAGCCAGCGTGGGGGGCTAGAGACCCAGTACTTC.

This clonotype showed up many times. The chain has TRBV6-6 and TRBJ2-5; D perhaps matches TRBD2 (5 bases). Per germline, CDR1 MNHNY and CDR2 SVGAGI (reference sequence). V lost 2 bases to trimming and J lost 5 bases, with 9 bases between them. This CDR3 spans 13 amino acids. The CDR3 bases are TGTGCCAGCAGTTACGGAGGTCCGGAGACCCAGTACTTC. Its translation is CASSYGGPETQYF.

The sample holds a few counts of this clonotype. The gene calls are TRBV2 and TRBJ1-5; no reliable D call. V lost 1 base and J 3 bases, leaving 10 bases between the germline ends. CDR1 and CDR2 from the germline V gene are SNHLY and FYNNEI. This CDR3 is 15 amino acids long. The CDR3 coding sequence is TGTGCCAGCAGTGAAGATGACCGGTCCAATCAGCCCCAGCATTTT. Its protein product is CASSEDDRSNQPQHF. Drawing the rest from reference TRBV2 and TRBJ1-5, the complete variable domain is EPEVTQTPSHQVTQMGQEVILRCVPISNHLYFYWYRQILGQKVEFLVSFYNNEISEKSEIFDDQFSVERPDGSNFTLKIRSTKLEDSAMYFCASSEDDRSNQPQHFGDGTRLSIL.

The rearrangement joins TRBV5-4 to TRBJ2-7; D uncertain. This CDR3 is 12 amino acids long. Trimming took off 4 bases at V and 3 bases at J, with 8 bases between the two ends. The germline V gene has CDR1 SGHNT and CDR2 YYREEE (reference sequence). The CDR3 region is CASSEDGYEQYF. The CDR3 region has the DNA TGTGCCAGCAGCGAGGACGGCTACGAGCAGTACTTC.

This clonotype was recorded at least ten times. This CDR3 is CASNPWGERETQYF. The DNA of the CDR3 is TGTGCCAGCAACCCGTGGGGAGAACGAGAGACCCAGTACTTC. This rearrangement joins TRBV12-3 or TRBV12-4 to TRBJ2-5; D might be TRBD2 (5 bases). The V end lost 7 bases, the J end lost 4 bases, and 16 bases lay between the germline ends. The CDR3 is 14 amino acids.

This clonotype was found many times. This chain uses TRBV7-8 with TRBJ2-5, with 9 bases aligning to TRBD1. V was clipped by 1 base and J by 3 bases; unmatched bases: 3. This CDR3 contains 15 residues. Germline V gives CDR1 SGHVS, CDR2 FQNEAQ. CDR3 amino acids: CASSLDRQGEETQYF. CDR3 bases: TGTGCCAGCAGCTTAGACCGACAGGGGGAAGAGACCCAGTACTTC. The variable domain in full, completed from reference TRBV7-8 and TRBJ2-5, reads GAGVSQSPRYKVAKRGQDVALRCDPISGHVSLFWYQQALGQGPEFLTYFQNEAQLDKSGLPSDRFFAERPEGSVSTLKIQRTQQEDSAVYLCASSLDRQGEETQYFGPGTRLLVL.

This clonotype was seen repeatedly, ten times or more. The chain recombines TRBV7-3 with TRBJ2-2; D might be TRBD2 (7 bases). V was pared by 1 base and J by 4 bases, with 13 bases between. This CDR3 spans 16 amino acids. Germline lookup yields CDR1 SGHTA and CDR2 FQGTGA. CDR3 residues: CASSLKAGHLTGELFF. Written as DNA, the CDR3 is TGTGCCAGCAGCTTAAAAGCGGGACACCTCACCGGGGAGCTGTTTTTT.

The V call is TRBV19, the J call TRBJ2-3; D is ambiguous. The CDR3 length is 15 residues. V gave up 5 bases and J gave up 2 bases, with 14 bases separating them. Germline V gene data show CDR1 as LNHDA and CDR2 as SQIVND (reference sequence). CDR3 DNA: TGTGCCAGTAGTCCCTCCGAGACCCTCACAGATACGCAGTATTTT. It specifies CASSPSETLTDTQYF.

This clonotype was detected many times. V and J are TRBV27 and TRBJ1-1; no reliable D call. This CDR3 region has 13 residues. V lost 3 bases to trimming and J lost 4 bases, with 9 bases between them. CDR1 is MNHEY, CDR2 SMNVEV, per germline (reference sequence). The CDR3 loop reads CASSFPGSTEAFF. The CDR3 bases are TGTGCCAGCAGTTTCCCAGGTAGCACTGAAGCTTTCTTT.

This clonotype was seen more than once but under ten times. The chain carries TRBV27 and TRBJ2-1; tentatively, D is TRBD2 (6 bases). Trimming took 5 bases from V and 5 from J, leaving 13 bases between them. The germline CDR1 and CDR2 sequences are MNHEY and SMNVEV (reference sequence). The CDR3 totals 14 residues. The CDR3 nucleotides are TGTGCCAGCAGTAGAACGGGACTCAACAATGAGCAGTTCTTC. This codes for CASSRTGLNNEQFF.

The chain joins TRBV3-1 to TRBJ1-1, with a possible D match to TRBD1 (5 bases). The CDR3 sequence is 14 residues long. The germline V gene encodes CDR1 LGHDT and CDR2 YNNKEL (reference sequence). V was trimmed by 1 base and J by 6 bases, leaving 12 bases between them. The CDR3 sequence: CASSQVSAGAEAFF. The CDR3 DNA reads as TGTGCCAGCAGCCAAGTATCGGCGGGGGCTGAAGCTTTCTTT.

There are a few counts of this clonotype. Here the CDR3 DNA reads TGCAGTGCTACTACAGGGGGAGGATATAGCAATCAGCCCCAGCATTTT. This translates into CSATTGGGYSNQPQHF. The rearrangement links TRBV20-1 to TRBJ1-5; 8 nucleotides align to TRBD1. CDR3 size: 16 residues. Germline-derived CDR1 and CDR2 are DFQATT and SNEGSKA (reference sequence). J lost 0 bases, V lost 4 bases, and 8 bases had no gene match.